These 4 T cell receptor beta chains share one sample of origin, sequenced in a study of control samples from healthy donors and cancer patients. This table comes from immunoSEQ multiplex PCR, and its TCRdb copy is limited to in-frame clones, with some not included. The sample yields around 58,000 clones, approximately 95% seen once. The sequenced sample was blood. The receptors were sampled from a woman younger than 30 in good health.

The V and J genes are TRBV7-9 and TRBJ2-5, with 9 nucleotides matching TRBD1. The CDR3 is made up of 15 amino acids. Trimming removed 4 bases from V and 5 bases from J; junction bases left unmatched: 8. Per germline, CDR1 SEHNR and CDR2 FQNEAQ (reference sequence). CDR3 nucleotide sequence: TGTGCCAGCAGCTACCAGACAGGGGGTGCGGAGACCCAGTACTTC. It is translated as CASSYQTGGAETQYF.

The J gene is TRBJ1-2, the V gene TRBV6-1; D not resolved. V gave up 3 bases and J gave up 5 bases, with 10 bases separating them. The CDR3 sequence is 13 residues long. CDR1 is MNHNS and CDR2 is SASEGT in the germline V gene. DNA for the CDR3: TGTGCCAGCAGTGACCTAAATGGGTATGGCTACACCTTC. It translates to CASSDLNGYGYTF.

J is TRBJ2-6 and V is TRBV9; D unclear. The germline V gene encodes CDR1 SGDLS and CDR2 YYNGEE. Trimming removed 0 bases from V and 0 bases from J, with 10 bases in between. The CDR3 spans 17 residues. This CDR3 reads CASSVESFLSGANVLTF. Written as DNA, the CDR3 is TGTGCCAGCAGCGTAGAGAGTTTCCTCTCTGGGGCCAACGTCCTGACTTTC.

The V gene is TRBV3-1 (or the pseudogene TRBV3-2), the J gene TRBJ1-2, with 7 bases lining up with TRBD1. The ends lost 4 bases at V and 3 bases at J; junction bases unmatched: 8. The germline CDR1 and CDR2 sequences are LGHDT and YNNKEL (reference sequence). The CDR3 is 15 amino acids. CDR3 sequence (DNA): TGTGCCAGCAGCCCCCCGAAAGGGGGCCACTATGGCTACACCTTC. Amino acid sequence: CASSPPKGGHYGYTF.